This is a list of T cell receptor beta chains from one sample in a study of blood T cells in healthy people across ages. One entry per CDR3 protein, called by TCRdb with MiXCR from the 5' RACE reads. The sample records about 780,000 distinct CDR3 sequences, 35% to 60% being singletons. Sequenced sample: blood. The receptor source for this set is a man aged 80 or over in good health. CDR3s include the opening cysteine and the closing phenylalanine or tryptophan. Fields, in order: CDR3 length, J gene, V gene, clone size, CDR3 protein. Size is stated for part of the rows, as once, few or many counts, or as a class when the clone is expanded.

13	TRBJ2-3	TRBV19	few	CASSDRAADTQYF
16	TRBJ2-6	TRBV7-8	few	CASSLGPVSGANVLTF
14	TRBJ2-1	TRBV5-5	few	CASSLGVGSNEQFF
15	TRBJ2-1	TRBV6-6	few	CASSYELASYNEQFF
19	TRBJ2-1	TRBV12-3/TRBV12-4	NA	CASSFWNSASSSSYSEQFF
16	TRBJ2-3	TRBV7-9	few	CASSRTSGGLLDTQYF
15	TRBJ1-2	TRBV5-5	few	CASTLTGAPNYGYTF
14	TRBJ2-3	TRBV12-3/TRBV12-4	NA	CASRTGSLTDTQYF
15	TRBJ2-7	TRBV6-2/TRBV6-3	few	CASGLPAGASYEQYF
11	TRBJ2-3	TRBV12-3/TRBV12-4	NA	CASQVTDTQYF
13	TRBJ2-1	TRBV29-1	NA	CSVVVSSYNEQFF
14	TRBJ2-7	TRBV28	few	CASRRGQGSYEQYF
13	NA	TRBV3-1	NA	CASSQASGETQYF
13	TRBJ2-7	TRBV20-1	NA	CSGEGTGSYEQYF
11	TRBJ2-1	TRBV7-9	NA	CASGAANEQFF
15	TRBJ2-1	TRBV25-1	NA	CASSDLNRVVNEQFF
18	TRBJ2-3	TRBV7-7	NA	CASSLRVSSGDFFDTQYF
18	TRBJ2-3	TRBV12-3/TRBV12-4	NA	CASSAGLAGRSRTDTQYF
15	TRBJ2-1	TRBV7-7	many	CASSPTTLGFNEQFF
14	TRBJ2-7	TRBV5-1	many	CASSLEGESYEQYF
12	TRBJ2-1	TRBV18	NA	CASSPMDREQFF
14	TRBJ2-3	TRBV6-5	NA	CASSRRQGRDTQYF
16	TRBJ2-1	TRBV9	NA	CASSVRLAGGSNEQFF
15	TRBJ2-1	TRBV27	many	CASSRLAGKINEQFF
13	TRBJ2-1	TRBV6-2/TRBV6-3	NA	CASSYQTPASRFF
17	TRBJ1-3	TRBV5-1	NA	CASSLKDSSLSGNTIYF
13	TRBJ1-5	TRBV14	NA	CTSSQGPKQPQHF